This T cell receptor (beta chain) was obtained from a study of shared clonotypes between healthy human individuals. General observations from the study: Across a handful of donors, naive CD4 shared roughly 5%, naive CD8 under 4%, memory CD4 about 2.4%, memory CD8 0.4%.

As for this clone: Its antigen remains unidentified.

Here immunoSEQ multiplex PCR was the method, and the copy in TCRdb shows in-frame clones only, minus some. Among under 700,000 clones listed, 90% to 95% were seen once. Germline V CDR1 and CDR2: MNHNY, SVGAGI (reference sequence). CDR3 length: 13 residues. The ends were cut back, 1 base at V and 5 bases at J, with 5 bases in the middle. Naive CD8 cells lacked CD45RO, underwent positive selection for CCR7 and left out terminally differentiated effector memory CD45RA+ cells. V and J are TRBV6-6 and TRBJ2-2; D is unresolved. The clonotype originates from a young woman in good health. Sequenced sample: naive CD8+ T cells sorted from blood. CDR3 region: CASSYLLTGELFF. The CDR3 nucleotides are TGTGCCAGCAGTTACTTGTTGACCGGGGAGCTGTTTTTT.